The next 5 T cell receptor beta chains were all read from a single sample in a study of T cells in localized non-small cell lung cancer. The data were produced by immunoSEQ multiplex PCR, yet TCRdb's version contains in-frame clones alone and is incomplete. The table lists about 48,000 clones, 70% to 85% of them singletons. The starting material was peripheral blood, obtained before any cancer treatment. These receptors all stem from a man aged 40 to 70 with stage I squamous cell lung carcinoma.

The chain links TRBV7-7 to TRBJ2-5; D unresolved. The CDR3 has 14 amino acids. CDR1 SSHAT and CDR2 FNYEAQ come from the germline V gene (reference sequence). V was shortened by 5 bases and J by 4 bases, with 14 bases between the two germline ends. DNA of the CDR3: TGTGCCAGCAGCCATGGATCAATCGGAGAGACCCAGTACTTC. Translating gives CASSHGSIGETQYF.

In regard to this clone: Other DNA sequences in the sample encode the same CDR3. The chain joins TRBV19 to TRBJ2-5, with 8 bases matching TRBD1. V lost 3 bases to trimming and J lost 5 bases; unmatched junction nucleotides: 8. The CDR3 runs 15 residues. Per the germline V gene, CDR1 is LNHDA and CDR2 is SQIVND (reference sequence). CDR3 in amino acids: CASSIRTGLGETQYF. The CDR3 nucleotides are TGTGCCAGTAGTATTAGGACAGGGTTGGGGGAGACCCAGTACTTC. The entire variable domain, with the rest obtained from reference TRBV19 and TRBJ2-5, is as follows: DGGITQSPKYLFRKEGQNVTLSCEQNLNHDAMYWYRQDPGQGLRLIYYSQIVNDFQKGDIAEGYSVSREKKESFPLTVTSAQKNPTAFYLCASSIRTGLGETQYFGPGTRLLVL.

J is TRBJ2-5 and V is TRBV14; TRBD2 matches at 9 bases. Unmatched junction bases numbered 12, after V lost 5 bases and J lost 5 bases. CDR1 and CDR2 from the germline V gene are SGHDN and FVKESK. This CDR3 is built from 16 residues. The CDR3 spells CASSLRPGLASETQYF. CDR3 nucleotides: TGTGCCAGCAGCTTGCGGCCGGGACTAGCTTCGGAGACCCAGTACTTC.

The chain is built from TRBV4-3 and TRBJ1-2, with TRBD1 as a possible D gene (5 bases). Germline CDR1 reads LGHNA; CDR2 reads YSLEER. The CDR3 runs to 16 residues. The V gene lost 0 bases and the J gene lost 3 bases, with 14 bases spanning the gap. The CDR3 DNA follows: TGCGCCAGCAGCCAAGATAGGGGTAGAGGGGACTATGGCTACACCTTC. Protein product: CASSQDRGRGDYGYTF.

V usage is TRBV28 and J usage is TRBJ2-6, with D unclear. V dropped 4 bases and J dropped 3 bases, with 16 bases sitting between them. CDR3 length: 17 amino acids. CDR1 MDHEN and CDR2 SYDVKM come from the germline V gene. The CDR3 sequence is CASSSTVTYDGANVLTF. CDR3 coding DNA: TGTGCCAGCAGTTCAACAGTAACCTATGATGGGGCCAACGTCCTGACTTTC.